A single sample is the source of the 23 T cell receptor beta chains below, sequenced in a study of blood T cell repertoires in COVID-19. Produced via immunoSEQ multiplex PCR; TCRdb's table is partial and in-frame only. This sample carries about 290,000 clones, 75% to 90% of them seen once, and the ten largest clones take about 0.94%. Sample: peripheral blood. These receptors originate from a woman between 40 and 55 years old who had recovered from COVID-19.

This chain uses TRBV9 with TRBJ2-3, with 11 bases lining up with TRBD2. Germline lookup yields CDR1 SGDLS and CDR2 YYNGEE. CDR3 size: 14 residues. Germline trimming cut 3 bases from V and 4 bases from J; bases unmatched to any gene: 1. CDR3 sequence reads: CASSEGLAADTQYF. The DNA for the CDR3 is TGTGCCAGCAGCGAGGGACTAGCGGCAGATACGCAGTATTTT.

This chain uses TRBV7-3 with TRBJ2-3, with 13 bases identical to TRBD2. The CDR3 runs to 16 residues. Per the germline V gene, CDR1 is SGHTA and CDR2 is FQGTGA. Trimming removed 5 bases from V and 3 bases from J; junction bases left unmatched: 5. CDR3 in amino acids: CASSLGLAGATDTQYF. The DNA of the CDR3 is TGTGCCAGCAGCCTAGGACTAGCGGGGGCAACAGATACGCAGTATTTT.

In the case of this clone: One end of the junction varies from germline; a read error may be responsible. Here the CDR3 reads CASSRRAGGLDTQYF. The CDR3 nucleotides read TGTGCTAGCAGCCGGCGAGCGGGGGGGCTGGATACGCAGTATTTT. The chain carries TRBV7-7 and TRBJ2-3; the match to TRBD2 covers 10 bases. CDR1 is SSHAT, CDR2 FNYEAQ, per germline (reference sequence). CDR3 length: 15 amino acids.

The chain employs TRBV11-3 and TRBJ1-1, with a tentative D call TRBD1 (5 bases). V lost 1 base, J lost 0 bases, and 15 bases lay in between. Germline CDR1 and CDR2: SGHNT and YENEEA. The CDR3 spans 17 residues. CDR3 nucleotides: TGTGCCAGCAGCTTAGGAATGGGAGGAGGGGTGAACACTGAAGCTTTCTTT. Translated: CASSLGMGGGVNTEAFF.

This clone was observed a few times. V and J are TRBV6-1 and TRBJ2-1; TRBD2 agrees at 13 bases. This CDR3 spans 18 amino acids. Germline lookup yields CDR1 MNHNS and CDR2 SASEGT. Germline trimming cut 3 bases from V and 2 bases from J; bases unmatched to any gene: 7. The CDR3, as DNA: TGTGCCAGCAGTGAGGGTAGGACTAGCGGGAGCCCCTACAATGAGCAGTTCTTC. It encodes CASSEGRTSGSPYNEQFF.

The chain joins TRBV2 to TRBJ2-5; a weak D match, TRBD1 (5 bases). Germline CDR1 reads SNHLY; CDR2 reads FYNNEI. V shed 7 bases and J shed 1 base, with 7 bases lying between them. The CDR3 has 12 residues. CDR3 residues: CASMGLQETQYF. The CDR3 bases are TGTGCCAGCATGGGGCTCCAAGAGACCCAGTACTTC.

This chain links TRBV25-1 with TRBJ2-5; D ambiguous. Per the germline V gene, CDR1 is MGHDK and CDR2 is SYGVNS. The CDR3 has 15 residues. Trimming cost V 0 bases and J 3 bases, with 11 bases left between them. CDR3 in DNA: TGTGCCAGCAGTGAATATTTGGCAGTCAAAGAGACCCAGTACTTC. Its protein product is CASSEYLAVKETQYF. Together with reference TRBV25-1 and TRBJ2-5, the CDR3 gives the full variable domain: EADIYQTPRYLVIGTGKKITLECSQTMGHDKMYWYQQDPGMELHLIHYSYGVNSTEKGDLSSESTVSRIRTEHFPLTLESARPSHTSQYLCASSEYLAVKETQYFGPGTRLLVL.

This sequence joins TRBV7-6 and TRBJ2-5, with 8 nucleotides matching TRBD2. Losses at the gene ends were 0 bases for V and 1 base for J; bases not matched to a gene: 4. The CDR3 covers 16 residues. Per the germline V gene, CDR1 is SGHVS and CDR2 is FNYEAQ. In nucleotides, the CDR3 is TGTGCCAGCAGCTTAGCCCGGACTAGCCCCCAAGAGACCCAGTACTTC. Translated, it gives CASSLARTSPQETQYF.

The chain is built from TRBV2 and TRBJ1-1, with D unresolved. Trimming left V 10 bases short and J 1 base short, with 22 bases between. The CDR3 consists of 16 residues. Per germline, CDR1 SNHLY and CDR2 FYNNEI. CDR3 sequence (DNA): TGTGCCAACCCCCCGGTGGAGGCCTACGAGAACACTGAAGCTTTCTTT. It codes for CANPPVEAYENTEAFF.

This chain joins TRBV5-1 and TRBJ2-1, with 7 nucleotides matching TRBD2. The CDR3 has 16 residues. After removal of 4 bases from V and 2 bases from J, the junction contained 9 bases not matched to a gene. Germline CDR1 reads SGHRS; CDR2 reads YFSETQ. Here the CDR3 DNA reads TGCGCCAGCAGCCCAGAACTAGCGAATGCCTACAATGAGCAGTTCTTC. As protein: CASSPELANAYNEQFF.

Written as DNA, the CDR3 is TGTGCCAGCAGGACAGGGTCAAGTGAAAAACTGTTTTTT. Translating it yields CASRTGSSEKLFF. The rearrangement joins TRBV6-5 to TRBJ1-4, with 7 bases matching TRBD1. The germline V gene encodes CDR1 MNHEY and CDR2 SVGAGI. The CDR3 runs to 13 residues. Trimming removed 6 bases from V and 7 bases from J; junction bases left unmatched: 5.

V is TRBV11-2 and J is TRBJ2-7; D is unclear. The CDR3 totals 9 residues. With 11 bases removed from V and 6 bases from J, the gap between germline ends came to 8 bases. CDR1 and CDR2 (germline): SGHAT, FQNNGV. The CDR3 is CAPFSEQYF. CDR3 bases: TGTGCCCCTTTTAGCGAGCAGTACTTC.

The genes are TRBV2 and TRBJ1-3; D uncertain. V lost 0 bases to trimming and J lost 12 bases, with 12 bases between them. The CDR3 is 13 residues long. Germline V gene lookup returns CDR1 SNHLY and CDR2 FYNNEI. CDR3 residues: CASSEAGLLGIYF. As DNA, the CDR3 is TGTGCCAGCAGTGAAGCGGGCCTATTAGGCATATATTTT. The full variable domain, in which reference TRBV2 and TRBJ1-3 provide the parts outside the CDR3, is EPEVTQTPSHQVTQMGQEVILRCVPISNHLYFYWYRQILGQKVEFLVSFYNNEISEKSEIFDDQFSVERPDGSNFTLKIRSTKLEDSAMYFCASSEAGLLGIYFGEGSWLTVV.

The chain is built from TRBV5-5 and TRBJ2-2; a weak D match, TRBD1 (5 bases). V dropped 2 bases and J dropped 8 bases, with 13 bases sitting between them. CDR3 length: 14 amino acids. CDR1 and CDR2 from the germline V gene are SGHKS and YYEKEE (reference sequence). This chain's CDR3 is CASSFLGPAGELFF. The CDR3 DNA follows: TGTGCCAGCAGCTTTTTGGGGCCAGCGGGGGAGCTGTTTTTT.

This chain connects TRBV28 to TRBJ2-6; D uncertain. The CDR3 loop spans 15 amino acids. The V end lost 3 bases, the J end lost 2 bases, and 8 bases lay between the germline ends. Germline V CDR1 and CDR2: MDHEN, SYDVKM. The CDR3 sequence: CASSFDGAGANVLTF. The CDR3 DNA reads TGTGCCAGCAGTTTTGATGGAGCTGGGGCCAACGTCCTGACTTTC.

The rearrangement uses TRBV30 and TRBJ2-3; 14 bases agree with TRBD2. With 0 bases clipped from V and 0 bases from J, the junction kept 8 bases outside the gene matches. The length of the CDR3 is 19 residues. Germline V gene data show CDR1 as GTSNPN and CDR2 as SVGIG (reference sequence). The CDR3 sequence is CAWSVIRGTSGRSTDTQYF. CDR3 DNA sequence: TGTGCCTGGAGTGTAATTCGTGGGACTAGCGGGAGAAGCACAGATACGCAGTATTTT.

V gene TRBV28 combines with J gene TRBJ1-1, with D possibly matching TRBD1 (5 bases). The CDR3 is 15 residues long. The germline V gene has CDR1 MDHEN and CDR2 SYDVKM. V lost 7 bases and J lost 3, with 18 bases in between. CDR3 loop: CASTLPEGRYTEAFF. The CDR3 coding sequence is TGTGCCAGCACCCTGCCGGAGGGGAGGTACACTGAAGCTTTCTTT. The full variable domain, with the rest looked up from reference TRBV28 and TRBJ1-1, is DVKVTQSSRYLVKRTGEKVFLECVQDMDHENMFWYRQDPGLGLRLIYFSYDVKMKEKGDIPEGYSVSREKKERFSLILESASTNQTSMYLCASTLPEGRYTEAFFGQGTRLTVV.

The rearrangement uses TRBV12-5 and TRBJ2-7, with 9 positions matching TRBD2. This CDR3 is 15 amino acids long. Trimming took 1 base from V and 7 from J; bases not matched to a gene: 8. Germline loops: CDR1 LGHNT, CDR2 FRNRAP. Written as DNA, the CDR3 is TGTGCTAGTGGTTTGGCCTTAGCGGGAGTGGGGGAGCAGTACTTC. This translates into CASGLALAGVGEQYF. The full variable domain, its missing parts supplied by reference TRBV12-5 and TRBJ2-7, is DARVTQTPRHKVTEMGQEVTMRCQPILGHNTVFWYRQTMMQGLELLAYFRNRAPLDDSGMPKDRFSAEMPDATLATLKIQPSEPRDSAVYFCASGLALAGVGEQYFGPGTRLTVT.

The chain carries TRBV6-6 and TRBJ1-6; 8 bases match TRBD1. The CDR3 loop spans 15 amino acids. After removal of 6 bases from V and 9 bases from J, the junction contained 10 bases not matched to a gene. Germline V lookup: CDR1 MNHNY, CDR2 SVGAGI (reference sequence). CDR3 residues: CASSLDPDRASPLHF. As DNA, the CDR3 is TGTGCCAGCAGCCTCGATCCGGACAGGGCTTCACCCCTCCACTTT.

The CDR3 spells CAISESSQSGNTIYF. The CDR3 DNA sequence: TGTGCCATCAGTGAGTCGAGTCAATCTGGAAACACCATATATTTT. The V gene is TRBV10-3, the J gene TRBJ1-3; no clear D gene. V was trimmed by 0 bases and J by 1 base, leaving 7 bases between them. Germline CDR1 ENHRY, CDR2 SYGVKD. CDR3 length equals 15 residues.

J is TRBJ2-3 and V is TRBV5-5, with D possibly TRBD1 on 6 matching bases. Germline CDR1 is SGHKS and CDR2 is YYEKEE (reference sequence). V lost 4 bases and J lost 2, with 17 bases in between. CDR3 size: 16 residues. Here the CDR3 reads CASSPTYRVNTDTQYF. CDR3 DNA: TGTGCCAGCAGCCCAACTTACAGGGTAAACACAGATACGCAGTATTTT.

This clone was recorded only once. The rearrangement uses TRBV12-3 or TRBV12-4 and TRBJ1-1; D may be TRBD1 (6 bases). The V end lost 6 bases, the J end lost 10 bases, and 12 bases lay between the germline ends. The CDR3 loop spans 11 amino acids. CDR3 nucleotides: TGTGCCAGCAGGAATGCAGGGGTAGCTTTCTTT. Its translation: CASRNAGVAFF.

The J gene is TRBJ2-2, the V gene TRBV6-2 or TRBV6-3, with 9 nucleotides matching TRBD1. The CDR3 covers 15 residues. Germline V gene sequence: CDR1 MNHEY, CDR2 SVGEGT. V dropped 2 bases and J dropped 5; count of bases not matched to a gene: 3. The CDR3 region is CASSYPTGGTGELFF. CDR3 nucleotides: TGTGCCAGCAGTTACCCGACAGGGGGTACCGGGGAGCTGTTTTTT.